The rows below give T cell receptor beta chains drawn from one sample of a study of OX40 agonist ivuxolimab in advanced cancers. Clones were read by immunoSEQ multiplex PCR, and TCRdb kept only the in-frame ones, dropping some. This table has under 150,000 clones, over 75% appearing once. The input for sequencing was CD4+ or CD8+ T cells sorted from blood, taken in a trial of the OX40 agonist ivuxolimab. The receptor set was obtained from an adult with an advanced solid tumor such as melanoma, head and neck, liver or kidney cancer. CDR3s include the opening cysteine and the closing phenylalanine or tryptophan. The order of the fields is J gene, V gene, CDR3 protein.

TRBJ2-7 TRBV19 CASSTRGGKRYEQYF
TRBJ2-3 TRBV5-1 CASSLEAVVDTQYF
TRBJ1-5 TRBV4-3 CASSQAADTYNQPQHF
TRBJ2-7 TRBV27 CASSPFGAYYEQYF
TRBJ2-7 TRBV11-2 CASSPGTGTYEQYF
TRBJ2-7 TRBV6-5 CASSYEGVYEQYF
TRBJ2-4 TRBV12-2 CASRLGGDRGDIQYF
TRBJ2-2 TRBV28 CASSSGQGAGELFF
TRBJ2-3 TRBV11-1 CASSLAVNSGAPGDTQYF
TRBJ2-3 TRBV6-5 CASQLAEFTDTQYF
TRBJ1-2 TRBV2 CASRDRGNYGYTF
TRBJ1-4 TRBV11-2 CASSLKVGEKLFF
TRBJ2-7 TRBV7-7 CASSLAAGSSYEQYF
TRBJ2-3 TRBV28 CASSLGGDTQYF
TRBJ2-7 TRBV29-1 CSVEDPGGSYEQYF
- TRBV5-1 CASSPGDPEGEQYF
TRBJ1-5 TRBV19 CASSILYSNQPQHF
TRBJ2-3 TRBV7-6 CASSSSTDTQYF
TRBJ1-5 TRBV6-1 CASSDKGLGYSNQPQHF
TRBJ2-2 TRBV2 CASSNTGELFF
TRBJ2-7 TRBV18 CASSPPYSSYEQYF
TRBJ1-2 TRBV7-3 CASSAGQYYGYTF
TRBJ2-5 TRBV7-2 CASSLAYQETQYF
TRBJ2-6 TRBV7-3 CASSSTGATSGANVLTF
TRBJ1-1 TRBV11-2 CASSRLRGADTEAFF
TRBJ2-1 TRBV11-2 CASSAGQRDEQFF
TRBJ1-2 TRBV6-1 CASSGQDWNYGYTF
TRBJ1-3 TRBV10-1 CASSESVLGNTIYF
TRBJ1-4 TRBV6-5 CASSYRRGTNEKLFF
TRBJ2-1 TRBV5-5 CASSLARAPNYNEQFF
TRBJ1-5 TRBV7-9 CASSLVGGPYSNQPQHF
TRBJ2-7 TRBV25-1 CASSGGYEQYF
TRBJ1-1 TRBV7-3 CASSLRGGPNTEAFF
TRBJ2-3 TRBV28 CASSLRLAGYTDTQYF
TRBJ2-7 TRBV29-1 CSAGTYEQYF
TRBJ2-7 TRBV19 CASSIVSSGSHEQYF
TRBJ2-2 TRBV7-6 CASSLATANTGELFF
TRBJ2-3 TRBV9 CASSLGTFTDTQYF
TRBJ2-1 TRBV18 CASSLRDSFNEQFF
TRBJ2-7 TRBV5-1 CASSSDRGRAYEQYF
TRBJ1-3 TRBV19 CASSIGQTIGNTIYF
TRBJ2-3 TRBV29-1 CSADRGRGADTQYF
TRBJ1-2 TRBV2 CASREDGSYGYTF
TRBJ1-5 TRBV28 CASSSSSRGGQPQHF
TRBJ1-1 TRBV6-5 CASSYSNTEAFF
TRBJ2-5 TRBV5-1 CASSAGTSFETQYF
TRBJ2-2 TRBV6-6 CASTPRGGVNTGELFF
TRBJ1-2 TRBV29-1 CSVRTGDHYGYTF
TRBJ2-7 TRBV9 CASSVGGSANYEQYF
TRBJ1-1 TRBV5-8 CASSLGDPRTEAFF
TRBJ2-3 TRBV11-3 CASSQGTSGGTDTQYF
TRBJ2-7 TRBV11-3 CASSLTTYEQYF
TRBJ2-3 TRBV4-2 CASSRMQGTDTQYF